One sample yielded the 2 T cell receptor beta chains listed below, sequenced in a study of cytomegalovirus exposure and HLA in healthy donors. The PCR was carried out with 60 Vbeta primers and 13 Jbeta primers. Profiled with immunoSEQ multiplex PCR; TCRdb holds only in-frame clones, not every one. There are about 150,000 clones in the sample; around 79% occur only once, and about 1.3% lies in the top ten. The sequencing input was PBMCs. Receptor source: a man aged 18 to 30 in good health and CMV-seronegative.

The rearrangement links TRBV19 to TRBJ1-1; 11 bases are a match to TRBD1. The V and J ends lost 7 bases and 1 base, in that order; junction bases with no gene match: 8. CDR3 length: 16 amino acids. CDR1 and CDR2 (germline): LNHDA, SQIVND (reference sequence). The CDR3 coding sequence is TGTGCCAGTATGAGGGAGGACAGGGGGCCGAACACTGAAGCTTTCTTT. It specifies CASMREDRGPNTEAFF.

This clone came up once. This chain uses TRBV4-3 with TRBJ2-7; 11 bases line up with TRBD2. The CDR3 has 15 amino acids. Germline CDR1 and CDR2: LGHNA and YSLEER. J gave up 5 bases and V 1 base, and 4 bases lay outside the gene matches. The CDR3 DNA sequence: TGCGCCAGCAGCCAAGGACTAGCGGGAACCCACGAGCAGTACTTC. It translates to CASSQGLAGTHEQYF.